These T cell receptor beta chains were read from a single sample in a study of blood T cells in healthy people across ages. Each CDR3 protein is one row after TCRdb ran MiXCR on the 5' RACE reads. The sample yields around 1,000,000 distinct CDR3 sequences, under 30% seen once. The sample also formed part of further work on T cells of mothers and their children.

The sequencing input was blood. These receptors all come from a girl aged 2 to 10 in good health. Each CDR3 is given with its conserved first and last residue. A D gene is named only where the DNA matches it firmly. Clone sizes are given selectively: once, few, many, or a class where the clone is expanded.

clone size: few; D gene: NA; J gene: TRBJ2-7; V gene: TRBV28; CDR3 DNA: TGTGCCAGCAGGCCTCTGGAGGACTTCGACGAGCAGTACTTC; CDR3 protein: CASRPLEDFDEQYF
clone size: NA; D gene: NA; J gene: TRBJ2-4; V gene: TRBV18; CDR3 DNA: TGTGCCAGCTCACCCCGGGGGCAGGGAGGAGCCAAAAACATTCAGTACTTC; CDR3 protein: CASSPRGQGGAKNIQYF
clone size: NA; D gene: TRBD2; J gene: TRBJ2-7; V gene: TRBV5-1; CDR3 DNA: TGCGCCAGCAGCTTGGTAGCGGGAGCGGAGGGGTACTACGAGCAGTACTTC; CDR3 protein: CASSLVAGAEGYYEQYF
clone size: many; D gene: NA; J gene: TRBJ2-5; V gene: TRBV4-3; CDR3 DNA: TGCGCCAGCAGCCAAGATGGGGGCCTCCAAGAGACCCAGTACTTC; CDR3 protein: CASSQDGGLQETQYF
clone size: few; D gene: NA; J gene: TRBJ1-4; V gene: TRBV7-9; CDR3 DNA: TGTGCCAGCAGCTTAGTAGGGGTCTATGAAAAACTGTTTTTT; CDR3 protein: CASSLVGVYEKLFF
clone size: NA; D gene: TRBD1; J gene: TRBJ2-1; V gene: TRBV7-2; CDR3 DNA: TGTGCCAGCAGCTTCCGGGACAGGGGAGTTGATGAGCAGTTCTTC; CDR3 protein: CASSFRDRGVDEQFF
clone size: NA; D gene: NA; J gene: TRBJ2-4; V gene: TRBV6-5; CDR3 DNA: TGTGCCAGCAGTTACTTACAAACTCAGGACATTCAGTACTTC; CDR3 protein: CASSYLQTQDIQYF
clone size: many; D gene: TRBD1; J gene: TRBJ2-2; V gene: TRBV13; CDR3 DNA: TGTGCCAGCAGCTACAGGACAGGGACGGTCGGAGGGGAGCTGTTTTTT; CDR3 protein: CASSYRTGTVGGELFF
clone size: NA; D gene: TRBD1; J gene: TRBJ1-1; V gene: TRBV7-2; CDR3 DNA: TGTGCCAGCAGCTTTGACAGGGAGGACACTGAAGCTTTCTTT; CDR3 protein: CASSFDREDTEAFF
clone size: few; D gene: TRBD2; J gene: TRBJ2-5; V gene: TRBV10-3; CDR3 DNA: TGTGCCATCAGTGAGTCCGTCGCCGGGGGGGGGCAAGAGACCCAGTACTTC; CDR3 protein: CAISESVAGGGQETQYF
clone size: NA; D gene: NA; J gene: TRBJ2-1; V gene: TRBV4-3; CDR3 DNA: TGCGCCAGCTCCCCCACAGCTTGGAATGAGCAGTTCTTC; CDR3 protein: CASSPTAWNEQFF
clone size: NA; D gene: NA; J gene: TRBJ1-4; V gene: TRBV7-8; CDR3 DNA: TGTGCCAGCAGCTTATTCGGAACTTCGAATGAAAAACTGTTTTTT; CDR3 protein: CASSLFGTSNEKLFF
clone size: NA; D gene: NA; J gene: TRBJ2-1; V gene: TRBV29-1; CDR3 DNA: TGCAGCGTTGGCGCCCAGACGGTGGAGGACCTAGGGGGTAGTAATGAGCAGTTCTTC; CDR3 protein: CSVGAQTVEDLGGSNEQFF
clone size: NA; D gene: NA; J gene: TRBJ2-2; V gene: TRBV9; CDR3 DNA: TGTGCCAGCAGTGTCGAGGGGACATCACTGGGCGCCGGGGAGCTGTTTTTT; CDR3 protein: CASSVEGTSLGAGELFF
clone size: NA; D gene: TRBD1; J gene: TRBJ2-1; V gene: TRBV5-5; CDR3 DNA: TGTGCCAGCAGCTTGGTTTTTGGACAGGGGAAAAAGACCAATGAGCAGTTCTTC; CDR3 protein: CASSLVFGQGKKTNEQFF
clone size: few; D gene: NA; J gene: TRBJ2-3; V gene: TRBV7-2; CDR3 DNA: TGTGCCAGCAGCCAAAGCGTCACAGATACGCAGTATTTT; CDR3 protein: CASSQSVTDTQYF
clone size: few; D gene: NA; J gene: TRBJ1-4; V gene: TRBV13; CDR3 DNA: TGTGCCAGCGGCCTCCAGGACCGAGAAAAACTGTTTTTT; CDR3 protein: CASGLQDREKLFF
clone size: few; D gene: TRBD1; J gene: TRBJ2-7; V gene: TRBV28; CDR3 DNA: TGTGCCAGCAGCAATCTAGACAGGGGTTTATCGTTC; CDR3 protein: CASSNLDRGLSF
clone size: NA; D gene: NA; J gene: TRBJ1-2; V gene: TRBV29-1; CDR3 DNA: TGCAGCGTTTTTCAACAGGAATATGGCTACACCTTC; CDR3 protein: CSVFQQEYGYTF
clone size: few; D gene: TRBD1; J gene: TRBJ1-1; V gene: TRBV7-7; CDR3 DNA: TGTGCTAGCAGCCGTAAACAGGGGGAGAAAGCTTTCTTT; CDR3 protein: CASSRKQGEKAFF
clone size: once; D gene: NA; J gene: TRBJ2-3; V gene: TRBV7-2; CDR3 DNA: TGTGCCAGCAGCGCCCAGGTCCCTAGCACAGATACGCAGTATTTT; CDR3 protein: CASSAQVPSTDTQYF
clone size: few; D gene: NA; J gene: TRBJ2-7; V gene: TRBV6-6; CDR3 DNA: TGTGCCAGCAGTTTCTCGGGGGACACTACCTACGAGCAGTACTTC; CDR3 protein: CASSFSGDTTYEQYF
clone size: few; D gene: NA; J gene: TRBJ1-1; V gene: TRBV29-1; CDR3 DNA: TGCAGTACTCAAGGGGGGGCGCGGTACACTGAAGCTTTCTTT; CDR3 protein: CSTQGGARYTEAFF
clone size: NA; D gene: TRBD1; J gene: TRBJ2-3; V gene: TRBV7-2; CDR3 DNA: TGTGCCAGCAGCGTAGGACAGGGGCGGAGAGATACGCAGTATTTT; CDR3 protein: CASSVGQGRRDTQYF
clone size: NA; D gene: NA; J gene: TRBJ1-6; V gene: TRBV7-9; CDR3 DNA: TGTGCCAGCAGCATTCAGGCTAATTCACCCCTCCACTTT; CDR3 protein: CASSIQANSPLHF
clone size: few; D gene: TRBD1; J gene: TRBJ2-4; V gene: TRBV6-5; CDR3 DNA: TGTGCCAGCAGCTCCGGACAGGCGGTAAACATTCAGTACTTC; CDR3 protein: CASSSGQAVNIQYF
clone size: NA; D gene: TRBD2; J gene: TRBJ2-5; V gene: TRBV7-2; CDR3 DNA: TGTGCCAGCAGTAAACTAGCGGGGACACAAGAGACCCAGTACTTC; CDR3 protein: CASSKLAGTQETQYF
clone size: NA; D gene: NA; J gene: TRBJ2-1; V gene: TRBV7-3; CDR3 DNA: TGTGCCAGCAGCTGGTCTTTGGACTCCTACAATGAGCAGTTCTTC; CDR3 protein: CASSWSLDSYNEQFF
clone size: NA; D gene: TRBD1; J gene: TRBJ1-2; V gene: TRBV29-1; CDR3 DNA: TGCAGCGTTGAAGACAGACAGGGGACGGTAAACTATGGCTACACCTTC; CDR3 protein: CSVEDRQGTVNYGYTF
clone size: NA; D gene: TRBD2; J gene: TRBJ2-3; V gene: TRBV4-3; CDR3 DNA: TGCGCCAGCAGCCAAGCTAGCGGGGGGGCTGTAGATACGCAGTATTTT; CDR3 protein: CASSQASGGAVDTQYF
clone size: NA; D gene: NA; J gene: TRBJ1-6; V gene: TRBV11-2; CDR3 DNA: TGTGCCAGCAGCTTAGGTATACAGGGATCCTATAATTCACCCCTCCACTTT; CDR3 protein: CASSLGIQGSYNSPLHF
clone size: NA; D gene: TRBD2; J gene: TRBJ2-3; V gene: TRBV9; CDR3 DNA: TGTGCCAGCAACTTAGCGGGGGCCAGCACAGATACGCAGTATTTT; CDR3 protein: CASNLAGASTDTQYF
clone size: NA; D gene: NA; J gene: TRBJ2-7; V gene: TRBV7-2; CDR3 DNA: TGTGCCAGCAGAGATGGGCTAGGGCAGTACTTC; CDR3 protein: CASRDGLGQYF
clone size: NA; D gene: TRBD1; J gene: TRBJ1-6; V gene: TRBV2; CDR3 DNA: TGTGCCAGCAGTGAATATTACCTTCCGGGACAGGGTAATTCACCCCTCCACTTT; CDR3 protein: CASSEYYLPGQGNSPLHF
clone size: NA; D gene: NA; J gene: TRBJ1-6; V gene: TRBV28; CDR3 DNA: TGTGCCAGCAAAAACACCGAGGGACCCCTCCACTTT; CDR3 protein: CASKNTEGPLHF
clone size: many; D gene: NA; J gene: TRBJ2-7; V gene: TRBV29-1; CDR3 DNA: TGCAGCGTCCCAACAGGACAGTCCGCGGGGGAGCAGTACTTC; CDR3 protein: CSVPTGQSAGEQYF
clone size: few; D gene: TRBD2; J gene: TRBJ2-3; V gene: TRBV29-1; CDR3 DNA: TGCAGCTGCGGGATAGCGGGGATCACAGATACGCAGTATTTT; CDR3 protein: CSCGIAGITDTQYF
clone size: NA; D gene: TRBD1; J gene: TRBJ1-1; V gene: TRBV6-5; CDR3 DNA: TGTGCGACCTTTACCGGACAGGGAAACACTGAAGCTTTCTTT; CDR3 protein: CATFTGQGNTEAFF
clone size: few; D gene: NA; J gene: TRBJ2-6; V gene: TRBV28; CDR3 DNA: TGTGCCAGCAGTTTAGCTCGACCAGGGTCGGCTGGGGCCAACGTCCTGACTTTC; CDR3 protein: CASSLARPGSAGANVLTF
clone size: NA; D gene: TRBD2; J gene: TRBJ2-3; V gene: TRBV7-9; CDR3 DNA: TGTGCCAGCAGCTTTTCAGATTGGCGGGAGGGAGGTGAAGTCACAGATACGCAGTATTTT; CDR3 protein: CASSFSDWREGGEVTDTQYF
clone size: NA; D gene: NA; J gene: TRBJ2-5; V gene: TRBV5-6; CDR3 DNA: TGTGCCAGCAGCTTGGGGGGGGCGACAGGAATAGCGACCCAGTACTTC; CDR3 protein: CASSLGGATGIATQYF
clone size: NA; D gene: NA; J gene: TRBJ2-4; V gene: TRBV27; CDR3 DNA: TGTGCCAGCAGTTCCCCGCGTGGGGGGCAGTCGGCCAAAAACATTCAGTACTTC; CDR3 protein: CASSSPRGGQSAKNIQYF
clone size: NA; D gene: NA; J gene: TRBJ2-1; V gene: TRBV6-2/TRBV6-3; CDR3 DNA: TGTGCCAGCAGGACAACACGGGGTTACTCCCCACACAATGAGCAGTTCTTC; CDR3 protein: CASRTTRGYSPHNEQFF
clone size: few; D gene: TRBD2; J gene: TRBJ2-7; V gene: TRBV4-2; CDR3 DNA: TGTGCCAGCAGCCAAGCGAGGGGAGGGTCCTACGAGCAGTACTTC; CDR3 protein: CASSQARGGSYEQYF
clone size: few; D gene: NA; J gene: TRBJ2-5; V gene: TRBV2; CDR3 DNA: TGTGCCAGCACAGGTGGGGGCGGCCCAGAGACCCAGTACTTC; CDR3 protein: CASTGGGGPETQYF
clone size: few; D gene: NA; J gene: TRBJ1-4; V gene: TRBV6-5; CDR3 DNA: TGTGCCAGCAGTTACTCCCAGGGGAGGGAAAAACTGTTTTTT; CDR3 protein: CASSYSQGREKLFF
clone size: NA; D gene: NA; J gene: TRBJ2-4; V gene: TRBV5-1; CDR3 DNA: TGCGCCAGCAGCTTGGGGGGCGATATAAACATTCAGTACTTC; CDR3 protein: CASSLGGDINIQYF
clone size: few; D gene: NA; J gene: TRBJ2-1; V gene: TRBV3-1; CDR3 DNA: TGTGCCAGCAGCCAAGGAATAACAGCCTACAATGAGCAGTTCTTC; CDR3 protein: CASSQGITAYNEQFF
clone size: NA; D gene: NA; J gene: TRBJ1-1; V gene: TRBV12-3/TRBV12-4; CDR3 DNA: TGTGCCGGCAGAGAGAGGCGACCGGAAGCTTTCTTT; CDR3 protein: CAGRERRPEAFF
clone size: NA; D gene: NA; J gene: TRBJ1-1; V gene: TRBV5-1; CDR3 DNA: TGCGCCAGCGGATGGGACCCTCGGTCGGATGCTTTCTTT; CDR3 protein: CASGWDPRSDAFF
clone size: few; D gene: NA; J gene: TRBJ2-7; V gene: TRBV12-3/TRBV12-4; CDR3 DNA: TGTGCCAGCAGTCATGGAGGGGCAGGGGAGCAGTACTTC; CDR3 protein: CASSHGGAGEQYF
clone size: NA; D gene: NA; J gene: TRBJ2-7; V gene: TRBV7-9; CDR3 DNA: TGTGCCAGCAGCTTAGATGAGATAGGCTACTACGAGCAGTACTTC; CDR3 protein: CASSLDEIGYYEQYF